Shown below are 27 T cell receptor beta chains from a single sample sequenced in a study of T-cell reconstitution after alpha-beta-depleted transplantation in children. Unique molecular identifiers were used in preparing the TCRbeta library. TCRdb used MiXCR to reprocess the PCR reads, holding one entry per CDR3 protein. The table has about 590,000 distinct CDR3 sequences, 13% seen once. The starting material was PBMCs, mostly from graft donor cells, obtained 360 days after TCRalphabeta/CD19-depleted stem cell transplant. All receptors derive from a male patient aged 10 to 17 who had a stem cell transplant for acute myeloid leukemia, so the T cells may come from the graft donor.

For the CDR3, the DNA is TGTGCCAGCACCCCGGGGTCTCTAGAGACCCAGTACTTC. Translating it yields CASTPGSLETQYF. The chain carries TRBV28 and TRBJ2-5; a possible D gene is TRBD2 (5 bases). V was trimmed by 7 bases and J by 4 bases, leaving 13 bases between them. This CDR3 contains 13 residues. Germline loops: CDR1 MDHEN, CDR2 SYDVKM.

This rearrangement joins TRBV20-1 to TRBJ2-5; 9 nucleotides agree with TRBD1. Unmatched junction bases numbered 14, after V lost 1 base and J lost 2 bases. Germline V CDR1 and CDR2: DFQATT, SNEGSKA (reference sequence). The length of the CDR3 is 18 residues. CDR3 amino acids: CSARAGTGKLNSQETQYF. CDR3 in DNA: TGCAGTGCTAGAGCCGGGACAGGGAAACTAAACAGTCAAGAGACCCAGTACTTC.

This clonotype was recorded a few times. The chain has TRBV4-3 and TRBJ2-1; D is uncertain. This CDR3 contains 16 residues. Between the trimmed V and J ends, which lost 1 base and 2 bases, there was a span of 12 bases. CDR1 and CDR2 (germline): LGHNA, YSLEER. The CDR3 sequence is CASSQGAVPAYNEQFF. The DNA of the CDR3 is TGCGCCAGCAGCCAAGGGGCAGTTCCAGCCTACAATGAGCAGTTCTTC.

This clonotype was seen at least ten times. The CDR3 coding sequence is TGTGCCAGCAGCCCGGACGGTAGCTCCTACAATGAGCAGTTCTTC. Protein product: CASSPDGSSYNEQFF. V and J are TRBV4-2 and TRBJ2-1; D unresolved. Germline CDR1 and CDR2: LGHNA and YNFKEQ. The CDR3 loop spans 15 amino acids. V gave up 4 bases and J gave up 0 bases, with 10 bases separating them.

The chain recombines TRBV21-1 with TRBJ2-7; the D segment call TRBD1 is taken from the table without a DNA check. TRBV21-1 is a listed pseudogene. The CDR3 spans 12 residues. The chain's CDR3 is CASKRTAYEQYF. CDR3 in DNA: TGTGCCAGCAAGCGGACAGCGTACGAGCAGTACTTC.

The V call is TRBV12-3 or TRBV12-4, the J call TRBJ1-1; maybe TRBD1 (5 bases). The CDR3 contains 14 residues. With 6 bases removed from V and 7 bases from J, the gap between germline ends came to 18 bases. The CDR3 nucleotides are TGTGCCAGCAGGGAGACAGTGGGGTATGGTGAAGCTTTCTTT. Residues: CASRETVGYGEAFF.

V and J are TRBV6-5 and TRBJ2-1; the match to TRBD1 covers 7 bases. The CDR3 totals 14 residues. CDR1 is MNHEY and CDR2 is SVGAGI in the germline V gene. J was trimmed by 9 bases and V by 6 bases; bases with no gene match: 11. In nucleotides, the CDR3 is TGTGCCAGCAGATACCAGACAGGGTTAAGTGAGCAGTTCTTC. It encodes CASRYQTGLSEQFF.

This clonotype was observed a few times. This chain joins TRBV20-1 and TRBJ2-3; D unresolved. CDR1 and CDR2 from the germline V gene are DFQATT and SNEGSKA (reference sequence). The CDR3 is made up of 14 amino acids. Trimming took 0 bases from V and 0 from J, leaving 7 bases between them. CDR3 amino acids: CSAREAPSTDTQYF. Here the CDR3 DNA reads TGCAGTGCTAGAGAGGCCCCCAGCACAGATACGCAGTATTTT.

The rearrangement joins TRBV7-9 to TRBJ2-7; 8 positions agree with TRBD1. The CDR3 consists of 15 residues. The trim removed 4 bases at V and 4 bases at J, leaving 9 bases unmatched. Germline-derived CDR1 and CDR2 are SEHNR and FQNEAQ (reference sequence). The CDR3 DNA is TGTGCCAGCAGCTCTCAGGACAGGGTTGTGTACGAGCAGTACTTC. As protein: CASSSQDRVVYEQYF. The full variable domain, with the rest looked up from reference TRBV7-9 and TRBJ2-7, is DTGVSQNPRHKITKRGQNVTFRCDPISEHNRLYWYRQTLGQGPEFLTYFQNEAQLEKSRLLSDRFSAERPKGSFSTLEIQRTEQGDSAMYLCASSSQDRVVYEQYFGPGTRLTVT.

This clonotype has only a few counts. The chain links TRBV11-2 to TRBJ1-1; 8 bases align to TRBD1. The junction had 10 bases not matched to a gene; V was cut back by 1 base and J by 0 bases. This CDR3 is 18 amino acids long. Germline CDR1 reads SGHAT; CDR2 reads FQNNGV. The DNA of the CDR3 is TGTGCCAGCAGCTTAGGCGGGCTGACAGGGGATGTGAACACTGAAGCTTTCTTT. It codes for CASSLGGLTGDVNTEAFF.

In its sample, this clonotype was seen many times. This rearrangement joins TRBV29-1 to TRBJ2-1, with TRBD2 matching over 14 bases. The germline gives CDR1 SQVTM, CDR2 ANQGSEA. Trimming at V came to 6 bases and at J to 8 bases, leaving 3 bases not matched to a gene. CDR3 size: 13 residues. In DNA, the CDR3 is TGCAGCGTCGGACTAGCGGGAGGTTATGAGCAGTTCTTC. Its protein is CSVGLAGGYEQFF.

This clonotype has only one observation. The rearrangement joins TRBV20-1 to TRBJ2-7, with D maybe TRBD1 (5 bases). Per the germline V gene, CDR1 is DFQATT and CDR2 is SNEGSKA (reference sequence). The CDR3 extends over 13 amino acids. The DNA of the CDR3 is TGCAGCTGGGGCCGGGCGCCCGGGTACGAGCAGTACTTC. This sequence encodes CSWGRAPGYEQYF.

This clonotype was detected a few times. This sequence joins TRBV20-1 and TRBJ2-7, with 9 nucleotides matching TRBD1. The trim removed 0 bases at V and 4 bases at J, leaving 10 bases unmatched. CDR3 size: 16 residues. Germline lookup yields CDR1 DFQATT and CDR2 SNEGSKA (reference sequence). DNA of the CDR3: TGCAGTGCTAGAGATACAGGGGGCGTCATAAGTTACGAGCAGTACTTC. Encoded protein: CSARDTGGVISYEQYF.

In its sample, this clonotype was seen a few times. The chain uses TRBV11-2 and TRBJ2-1; TRBD2 is a possible D gene (6 bases). The CDR3 has 16 residues. Trimming removed 4 bases at V and 6 bases at J, with 19 bases between. The germline gives CDR1 SGHAT, CDR2 FQNNGV. The CDR3 spells CASSYAGLPRGNEQFF. CDR3 in DNA: TGTGCCAGCAGCTACGCGGGGCTACCCCGGGGCAATGAGCAGTTCTTC. The variable domain in full, completed from reference TRBV11-2 and TRBJ2-1, reads EAGVAQSPRYKIIEKRQSVAFWCNPISGHATLYWYQQILGQGPKLLIQFQNNGVVDDSQLPKDRFSAERLKGVDSTLKIQPAKLEDSAVYLCASSYAGLPRGNEQFFGPGTRLTVL.

In its sample, this clonotype was seen a few times. V is TRBV6-2 or TRBV6-3 and J is TRBJ2-5; 7 positions match TRBD2. This CDR3 region has 17 residues. Germline lookup yields CDR1 MNHEY and CDR2 SVGEGT. Unmatched junction bases numbered 13, after V lost 6 bases and J lost 0 bases. CDR3 coding DNA: TGTGCCAGCAGCTTACTGGCCGCTAGCGGATACCAAGAGACCCAGTACTTC. Its protein product is CASSLLAASGYQETQYF.

In its sample, this clonotype was seen many times. The rearrangement links TRBV6-2 or TRBV6-3 to TRBJ2-5, with TRBD2 matching 10 bases. Germline assignment: CDR1 MNHEY and CDR2 SVGEGT. The CDR3 totals 15 residues. Germline trimming cut 4 bases from V and 7 bases from J; bases unmatched to any gene: 9. The CDR3 here is CASSSRAGGGGTQYF. CDR3 sequence (DNA): TGTGCCAGCAGTTCGAGAGCGGGAGGGGGAGGGACCCAGTACTTC.

V is TRBV19 and J is TRBJ2-1, with 7 positions matching TRBD1. CDR3 length: 15 amino acids. The V gene's germline CDR1 is LNHDA and CDR2 SQIVND (reference sequence). Trimming at V came to 4 bases and at J to 2 bases, leaving 5 bases not matched to a gene. CDR3 sequence: CASSTTGPPYNEQFF. The CDR3 DNA sequence: TGTGCCAGTAGTACGACAGGGCCCCCCTACAATGAGCAGTTCTTC.

There are a few counts of this clonotype. This chain joins TRBV20-1 and TRBJ2-7; 9 nucleotides match TRBD2. The trim removed 3 bases at V and 0 bases at J, leaving 12 bases unmatched. This CDR3 has 17 residues. CDR1 is DFQATT and CDR2 is SNEGSKA in the germline V gene (reference sequence). The CDR3 spells CSASYLAGGPHSYEQYF. In nucleotides, the CDR3 is TGCAGTGCTAGTTACCTGGCGGGAGGGCCGCACTCCTACGAGCAGTACTTC.

V is TRBV29-1 and J is TRBJ2-5; perhaps TRBD2 as D (5 bases). CDR1 and CDR2 from the germline V gene are SQVTM and ANQGSEA. The CDR3 has 13 residues. Between the trimmed V and J ends, which lost 4 bases and 5 bases, there was a span of 14 bases. As DNA, the CDR3 is TGCAGCGTTGTTCGAGGGATTCATGAGACCCAGTACTTC. Translated, it gives CSVVRGIHETQYF.

The rearrangement uses TRBV29-1 and TRBJ1-1; D is unresolved. In germline, CDR1 is SQVTM, CDR2 ANQGSEA. V was clipped by 6 bases and J by 6 bases, with 11 bases between them. The CDR3 is made up of 11 amino acids. CDR3 loop: CSVGRSAEAFF. DNA for the CDR3: TGCAGCGTCGGACGGTCGGCTGAAGCTTTCTTT.

The sample holds many counts of this clonotype. The chain joins TRBV5-1 to TRBJ2-7; D possibly corresponds to TRBD1 (7 bases). The V gene lost 4 bases and the J gene lost 2 bases, with 16 bases spanning the gap. Germline V CDR1 and CDR2: SGHRS, YFSETQ. The length of the CDR3 is 15 residues. CDR3 amino acids: CASSRRGTDAYEQYF. For the CDR3, the DNA is TGCGCCAGCAGCCGCCGGGGGACAGATGCCTACGAGCAGTACTTC.

At least ten counts were recorded for this clonotype. DNA of the CDR3: TGCAGTGCCCGGACAGATAGCTCCTATAATTCACCCCTCCACTTT. Amino acids: CSARTDSSYNSPLHF. This rearrangement joins TRBV20-1 to TRBJ1-6; TRBD1 might be the D (6 bases). Germline values: CDR1 DFQATT, CDR2 SNEGSKA (reference sequence). This CDR3 region has 15 residues. V gave up 6 bases and J gave up 0 bases, with 12 bases separating them.

J is TRBJ1-1 and V is TRBV6-2 or TRBV6-3; weak D call: TRBD1 (6 bases). Trimming removed 6 bases at V and 0 bases at J, with 20 bases between. CDR1 is MNHEY and CDR2 is SVGEGT in the germline V gene. CDR3 size: 17 residues. CDR3 sequence reads: CASSYDRWGVMNTEAFF. In DNA, the CDR3 is TGTGCCAGCAGCTACGACAGGTGGGGAGTCATGAACACTGAAGCTTTCTTT.

Ten or more counts support this clonotype. The DNA of the CDR3 is TGTGCCAGCGGCGGACAGGCGAACACCGGGGAGCTGTTTTTT. Translation: CASGGQANTGELFF. The chain combines TRBV12-3 or TRBV12-4 with TRBJ2-2, with TRBD1 matching over 7 bases. CDR3 length: 14 amino acids. After removal of 8 bases from V and 0 bases from J, the junction contained 3 bases not matched to a gene.

There are a few counts of this clonotype. The chain combines TRBV29-1 with TRBJ2-3; possibly TRBD1 or TRBD2 for D (6 bases each). V lost 0 bases, J lost 2 bases, and 9 bases lay in between. Germline-derived CDR1 and CDR2 are SQVTM and ANQGSEA. The CDR3 covers 14 residues. CDR3 DNA sequence: TGCAGCGTTGAAGATCGGGGGCCCACAGATACGCAGTATTTT. Residues: CSVEDRGPTDTQYF.

The chain carries TRBV9 and TRBJ2-7; the D gene is possibly TRBD2 (6 bases). V lost 3 bases to trimming and J lost 9 bases, with 13 bases between them. CDR1 is SGDLS, CDR2 YYNGEE, per germline. The CDR3 loop spans 12 amino acids. CDR3: CASSEEGLVQYF. Here the CDR3 DNA reads TGTGCCAGCAGCGAGGAGGGTCTGGTGCAGTACTTC.

The CDR3 DNA follows: TGCAGTGCTCGTGATCTCTGGAATCAGCCCCAGCATTTT. This translates into CSARDLWNQPQHF. V and J are TRBV20-1 and TRBJ1-5; D remains unclear. V was clipped by 5 bases and J by 4 bases, with 12 bases between them. The CDR3 covers 13 residues. Germline V lookup: CDR1 DFQATT, CDR2 SNEGSKA (reference sequence).